Shown below are 12 T cell receptor beta chains from a single sample sequenced in a study of T cell responses to AZD1222 COVID-19 vaccine. Repertoires were generated with immunoSEQ multiplex PCR, while TCRdb's copy carries only in-frame clones and drops some. The sample lists 70,000 or so clones; around nine tenths were seen once. Source: peripheral blood, taken on day 0 of AZD1222 vaccination. These receptor sequences come from an adult in good health.

The chain has TRBV2 and TRBJ1-1; unclear D gene. This CDR3 contains 12 residues. Trimming pared 7 bases from V and 5 bases from J, leaving 11 bases between. The germline V gene encodes CDR1 SNHLY and CDR2 FYNNEI. CDR3: CASNAEVTEAFF. The DNA for the CDR3 is TGTGCCAGCAATGCGGAGGTTACTGAAGCTTTCTTT.

This CDR3 is CSASRLAGPQETQYF. DNA for the CDR3: TGCAGTGCTAGTCGACTAGCGGGGCCCCAAGAGACCCAGTACTTC. This sequence joins TRBV20-1 and TRBJ2-5; TRBD2 matches 11 bases. V shed 3 bases and J 1 base; nucleotides not matched to a gene: 4. This CDR3 has 15 residues. CDR1 and CDR2 (germline): DFQATT, SNEGSKA (reference sequence).

This chain joins TRBV4-2 and TRBJ2-3; unclear D gene. V lost 3 bases, J lost 2 bases, and 12 bases lay in between. The germline V gene encodes CDR1 LGHNA and CDR2 YNFKEQ. CDR3 size: 15 residues. The CDR3 loop reads CASSQLGRLTDTQYF. The DNA of the CDR3 is TGTGCCAGCAGCCAGCTTGGTAGGCTCACAGATACGCAGTATTTT.

The rearrangement joins TRBV20-1 to TRBJ2-1; TRBD2 matches 10 bases. Germline V gene lookup returns CDR1 DFQATT and CDR2 SNEGSKA (reference sequence). The CDR3 contains 13 residues. The J segment lost 8 bases and the V segment lost 3 bases, leaving 4 bases of the junction unmatched. The CDR3 nucleotides are TGCAGTGCTAGTTCAAGCGGGGGGGATGAGCAGTTCTTC. Translated: CSASSSGGDEQFF.

J is TRBJ1-2 and V is TRBV29-1; a weak D match, TRBD1 (5 bases). V lost 6 bases and J 6 bases, leaving 14 bases between the germline ends. In germline, CDR1 is SQVTM, CDR2 ANQGSEA. This CDR3 has 12 amino acids. This CDR3 is CSVHRGGHGYTF. CDR3 in DNA: TGCAGCGTCCACCGTGGGGGACATGGCTACACCTTC.

The chain links TRBV6-5 to TRBJ2-5, with 11 bases that match TRBD2. The trim removed 5 bases at V and 2 bases at J, leaving 4 bases unmatched. The CDR3 is 15 residues long. Germline V CDR1 and CDR2: MNHEY, SVGAGI. In DNA form, the CDR3 reads TGTGCCAGCAGTACCCTAGCGGGGGGTCAAGAGACCCAGTACTTC. This gives the protein CASSTLAGGQETQYF.

The V gene is TRBV7-8, the J gene TRBJ1-5; the D gene is possibly TRBD1 (5 bases). The ends were cut back, 0 bases at V and 2 bases at J, with 11 bases in the middle. The germline V gene encodes CDR1 SGHVS and CDR2 FQNEAQ. This CDR3 is 16 amino acids long. CDR3 in DNA: TGTGCCAGCAGCTTAGCGTTTGTAGGGGGCAATCAGCCCCAGCATTTT. Protein: CASSLAFVGGNQPQHF.

The CDR3 DNA is TGTGCCAGTAGTATGGGCGACCTCGGGGCCTATAATTCACCCCTCCACTTT. This encodes CASSMGDLGAYNSPLHF. The chain recombines TRBV19 with TRBJ1-6; D is ambiguous. The CDR3 is 17 amino acids. Germline V gene sequence: CDR1 LNHDA, CDR2 SQIVND (reference sequence). V was shortened by 3 bases and J by 2 bases, with 14 bases between the two germline ends. The full variable domain, with the rest looked up from reference TRBV19 and TRBJ1-6, is DGGITQSPKYLFRKEGQNVTLSCEQNLNHDAMYWYRQDPGQGLRLIYYSQIVNDFQKGDIAEGYSVSREKKESFPLTVTSAQKNPTAFYLCASSMGDLGAYNSPLHFGNGTRLTVT.

The rearrangement uses TRBV5-1 and TRBJ1-2, with D uncertain. The V and J ends lost 0 bases and 4 bases respectively, with 4 bases between them. Germline CDR1 and CDR2: SGHRS and YFSETQ. The length of the CDR3 is 12 residues. CDR3 residues: CASSLDAYGYTF. The CDR3 nucleotides are TGCGCCAGCAGCTTGGACGCCTATGGCTACACCTTC.

The chain couples TRBV7-9 to TRBJ1-3, with unresolved D. Germline V CDR1 and CDR2: SEHNR, FQNEAQ (reference sequence). The CDR3 has 19 amino acids. V lost 0 bases to trimming and J lost 9 bases, with 27 bases between them. Here the CDR3 DNA reads TGTGCCAGCAGCTTAGCTTATCCGTGGCAGGCACCCTATCAAACCACCATATATTTT. Its translation is CASSLAYPWQAPYQTTIYF.

A few counts support this clone. Since the CDR3 does not end with the conserved phenylalanine or tryptophan, this likely comes from a read error. The DNA is omitted, as the CDR3 cannot be located on it reliably, and the CDR3 follows TCRdb's listing. The CDR3 region is CASSPRPGQGLAY. The chain employs TRBV9 and TRBJ2-7; the DNA was not compared with TRBD1, the D call given in the table. Looked up from germline, CDR1 is SGDLS and CDR2 is YYNGEE. The length of the CDR3 is 13 amino acids, counting both ends.

The chain employs TRBV19 and TRBJ1-2; 7 bases map to TRBD1. Trimming cost V 9 bases and J 4 bases; bases outside gene matches: 8. This CDR3 comprises 13 residues. Per germline, CDR1 LNHDA and CDR2 SQIVND (reference sequence). DNA of the CDR3: TGTGCCAGCGACACGACAGGGCGCTATGGCTACACCTTC. This codes for CASDTTGRYGYTF. Supplemented by reference TRBV19 and TRBJ1-2, the full variable domain reads DGGITQSPKYLFRKEGQNVTLSCEQNLNHDAMYWYRQDPGQGLRLIYYSQIVNDFQKGDIAEGYSVSREKKESFPLTVTSAQKNPTAFYLCASDTTGRYGYTFGSGTRLTVV.